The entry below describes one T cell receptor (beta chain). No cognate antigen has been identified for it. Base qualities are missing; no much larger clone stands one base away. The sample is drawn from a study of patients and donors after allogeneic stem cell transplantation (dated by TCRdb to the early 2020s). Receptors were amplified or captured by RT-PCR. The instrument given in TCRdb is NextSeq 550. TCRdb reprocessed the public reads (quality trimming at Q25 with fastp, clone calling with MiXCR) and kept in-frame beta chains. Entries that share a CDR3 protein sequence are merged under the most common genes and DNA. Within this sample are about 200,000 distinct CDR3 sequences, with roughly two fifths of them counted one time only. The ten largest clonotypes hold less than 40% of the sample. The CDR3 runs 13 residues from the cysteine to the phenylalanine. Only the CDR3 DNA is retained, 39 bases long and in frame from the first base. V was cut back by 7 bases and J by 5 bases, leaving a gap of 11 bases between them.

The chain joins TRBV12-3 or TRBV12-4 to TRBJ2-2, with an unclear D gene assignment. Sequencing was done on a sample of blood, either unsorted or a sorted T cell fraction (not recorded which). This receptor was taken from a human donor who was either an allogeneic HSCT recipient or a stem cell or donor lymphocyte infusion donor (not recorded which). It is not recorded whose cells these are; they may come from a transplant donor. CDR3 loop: CASTPSGTGELFF. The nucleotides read TGTGCCAGCACCCCGAGTGGAACCGGGGAGCTGTTTTTT.